This T cell receptor beta chain was identified in a study of Ad26.COV2.S vaccination and SARS-CoV-2 variants. Findings of the study overall: Similar non-spike TCR breadth was seen in vaccine and placebo recipients.

Here immunoSEQ multiplex PCR was the method, and the copy in TCRdb shows in-frame clones only, minus some. Of around 380,000 clones listed, roughly nine tenths are singletons. The table lists this clone with a few counts. Its antigen is unidentified. As to treatment: over 15 received Ad26.COV2.S at low or high dose, single or two shots; roughly five received placebo; per-sample allocation not given. Following the first vaccine or placebo injection, samples were taken on day 63. Per germline, CDR1 LGHNT and CDR2 FRNRAP. V lost 5 bases and J 9 bases, leaving 8 bases between the germline ends. The CDR3 is 12 amino acids.

The receptor was isolated from a person between 18 and 60 years old who received the Ad26.COV2.S COVID-19 vaccine or a placebo. The V gene is TRBV12-5, the J gene TRBJ1-6; D gene ambiguous. Sequenced material: peripheral blood, taken in a trial of Ad26.COV2.S vaccine versus placebo. Here the CDR3 reads CASGLPGSPLHF. For the CDR3, the DNA is TGTGCTAGTGGTCTTCCTGGTTCACCCCTCCACTTT. The variable domain in full, with the rest retrieved from reference TRBV12-5 and TRBJ1-6, is DARVTQTPRHKVTEMGQEVTMRCQPILGHNTVFWYRQTMMQGLELLAYFRNRAPLDDSGMPKDRFSAEMPDATLATLKIQPSEPRDSAVYFCASGLPGSPLHFGNGTRLTVT.